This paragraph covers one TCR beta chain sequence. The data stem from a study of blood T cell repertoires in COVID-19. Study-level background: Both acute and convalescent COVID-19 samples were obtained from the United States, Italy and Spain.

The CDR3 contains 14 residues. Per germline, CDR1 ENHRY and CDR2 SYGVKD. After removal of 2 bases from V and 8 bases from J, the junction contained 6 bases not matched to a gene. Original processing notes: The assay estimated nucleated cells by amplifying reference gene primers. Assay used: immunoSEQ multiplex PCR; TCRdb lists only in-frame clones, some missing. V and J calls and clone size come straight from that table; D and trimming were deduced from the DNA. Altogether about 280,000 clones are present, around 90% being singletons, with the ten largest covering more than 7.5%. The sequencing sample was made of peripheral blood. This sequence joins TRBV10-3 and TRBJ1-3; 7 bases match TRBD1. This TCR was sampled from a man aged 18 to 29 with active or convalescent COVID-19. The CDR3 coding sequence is TGTGCCATCAGTGAGGACAGGGATATATACACCATATATTTT. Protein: CAISEDRDIYTIYF.